The sequence of this TCR beta chain was determined in a study of CD8 T cells in ankylosing spondylitis. A few counts support this clonotype. Antigen specificity is unknown. Each TCR beta library was made by quantitative 5'-RACE that incorporated molecular barcodes. TCRdb ran MiXCR on the 5' RACE reads and lists one entry per CDR3 protein. Of about 450,000 distinct CDR3 sequences listed, 25% to 30% are singletons. Germline CDR1 SGHAT, CDR2 FQNNGV. Trimming at V came to 4 bases and at J to 6 bases, leaving 4 bases not matched to a gene. CDR3 length: 15 amino acids. Overall study results and limits: Within matched ankylosing spondylitis synovial fluid, disease-linked clones were reportedly significantly enriched. The study identified a TCR beta motif of several highly homologous variants that appeared characteristic of ankylosing spondylitis blood. Earlier authors reported some of these motif variants in reactive arthritis synovial fluid and blood. Disease-linked clones were CD8+ and relatively rare in peripheral blood.

This receptor was taken from a male donor with ankylosing spondylitis. The chain couples TRBV11-2 to TRBJ2-2; 11 bases line up with TRBD2. Sequenced input: blood, either unsorted or a sorted T cell fraction (not recorded which). CDR3 nucleotide sequence: TGTGCCAGCAGCTCACGGACTAGCGGGTCCGGGGAGCTGTTTTTT. It translates to CASSSRTSGSGELFF. The full variable domain, completed using reference TRBV11-2 and TRBJ2-2, is EAGVAQSPRYKIIEKRQSVAFWCNPISGHATLYWYQQILGQGPKLLIQFQNNGVVDDSQLPKDRFSAERLKGVDSTLKIQPAKLEDSAVYLCASSSRTSGSGELFFGEGSRLTVL.